Shown below are 21 T cell receptor beta chains from a single sample sequenced in a study of follicular helper T cells after annual influenza vaccination. The time point: 2014-2015 season, pre-vaccination. Assay used: immunoSEQ multiplex PCR; TCRdb lists only in-frame clones, some missing. The table shows roughly 27,000 clones, with about four fifths occurring only once. This material consisted of CXCR5+ CD38- circulating T follicular helper cells from blood, taken on the day of influenza vaccination. Subset defined: circulating Tfh, non-naive CD4+CXCR5+PD-1+ (ICOS+CD38+ or ICOS-CD38-). These receptors originate from an adult who received the influenza vaccine.

J is TRBJ2-7 and V is TRBV7-9; weak D call: TRBD1 (5 bases). This CDR3 is 13 amino acids long. Trimming cost V 10 bases and J 3 bases, with 16 bases left between them. In germline, CDR1 is SEHNR, CDR2 FQNEAQ (reference sequence). The CDR3 DNA reads as TGTGCCACGTCGTACAGGAACTACTACGAGCAGTACTTC. The encoded protein is CATSYRNYYEQYF.

This clone was detected only a few times. The chain has TRBV5-1 and TRBJ2-7; perhaps TRBD2 as D (5 bases). The CDR3 totals 13 residues. Trimming took off 2 bases at V and 6 bases at J, with 12 bases between the two ends. Germline V gives CDR1 SGHRS, CDR2 YFSETQ. The CDR3 bases are TGCGCCAGCAGCTTTAGCGACTGGGGCGAGCAGTACTTC. It yields the protein CASSFSDWGEQYF. The full variable domain, rest sourced from reference TRBV5-1 and TRBJ2-7, is KAGVTQTPRYLIKTRGQQVTLSCSPISGHRSVSWYQQTPGQGLQFLFEYFSETQRNKGNFPGRFSGRQFSNSRSEMNVSTLELGDSALYLCASSFSDWGEQYFGPGTRLTVT.

The chain is built from TRBV7-2 and TRBJ1-3; TRBD1 might be the D (5 bases). The CDR3 runs to 13 residues. V dropped 6 bases and J dropped 4 bases, with 10 bases sitting between them. Germline lookup yields CDR1 SGHTA and CDR2 FQGNSA. The CDR3 is CASSWTLGNTIYF. The CDR3 DNA reads as TGTGCCAGCAGTTGGACACTCGGAAACACCATATATTTT.

The rearrangement links TRBV5-1 to TRBJ2-3, with 8 bases fitting TRBD2. V shed 4 bases, J shed 3 bases, and the junction held 7 bases outside the gene matches. The CDR3 is 15 residues long. Germline assignment: CDR1 SGHRS and CDR2 YFSETQ. The chain's CDR3 is CASSEIAGRTDTQYF. The CDR3 coding sequence is TGCGCCAGCAGCGAAATAGCGGGGCGAACAGATACGCAGTATTTT.

The J gene is TRBJ2-2, the V gene TRBV5-6; D is undetermined. V was shortened by 4 bases and J by 5 bases, with 9 bases between the two germline ends. This CDR3 contains 13 residues. Germline V gene lookup returns CDR1 SGHDT and CDR2 YYEEEE. DNA of the CDR3: TGTGCCAGCAGCCTCCCCAGTACCGGGGAGCTGTTTTTT. Its protein product is CASSLPSTGELFF.

The chain joins TRBV7-2 to TRBJ2-1, with D perhaps TRBD1 (6 bases). Germline assignment: CDR1 SGHTA and CDR2 FQGNSA. This CDR3 comprises 14 residues. Trimming took 7 bases from V and 5 from J, leaving 15 bases between them. The CDR3 DNA sequence: TGTGCCAGCACCCTTAGGGGACAAGACAATGAGCAGTTCTTC. It specifies CASTLRGQDNEQFF.

A remark on this clone: One end of the junction fails to match germline, which may point to a read error. Distinct nucleotide sequences in the sample also encode this CDR3. CDR3 amino acids: CASAGQHNSPLHF. The CDR3 DNA reads TGTGCCAGCGCGGGACAGCATAATTCCCCCCTCCACTTT. This chain uses TRBV2 with TRBJ1-6, with 7 bases lining up with TRBD1. The CDR3 is 13 amino acids. In germline, CDR1 is SNHLY, CDR2 FYNNEI.

The chain carries TRBV7-9 and TRBJ2-7; D perhaps matches TRBD1 (6 bases). Trimming stripped 5 bases from V and 0 bases from J, with 11 bases between. The CDR3 contains 14 residues. CDR1 and CDR2 from the germline V gene are SEHNR and FQNEAQ (reference sequence). The CDR3 coding sequence is TGTGCCAGCAGCCCGGGACAAGACTCCTACGAGCAGTACTTC. This translates into CASSPGQDSYEQYF.

V is TRBV29-1 and J is TRBJ2-1, with 8 positions matching TRBD2. The CDR3 is made up of 16 amino acids. The germline gives CDR1 SQVTM, CDR2 ANQGSEA. V shed 0 bases and J 4 bases; nucleotides not matched to a gene: 8. The CDR3 loop reads CSVEDRRGGGYNEQFF. CDR3 sequence (DNA): TGCAGCGTTGAAGACCGACGGGGGGGCGGGTACAATGAGCAGTTCTTC.

The chain combines TRBV4-2 with TRBJ1-3; 7 positions agree with TRBD1. The V segment lost 7 bases and the J segment 4 bases; nucleotides outside the gene matches: 7. The CDR3 is 14 residues long. Germline V CDR1 and CDR2: LGHNA, YNFKEQ. Here the CDR3 reads CASMEGAGGNTIYF. The CDR3 DNA sequence: TGTGCCAGCATGGAGGGGGCTGGAGGAAACACCATATATTTT.

This chain uses TRBV7-8 with TRBJ2-7; no reliable D call. Trimming removed 5 bases at V and 3 bases at J, with 17 bases between. The germline CDR1 and CDR2 sequences are SGHVS and FQNEAQ. This CDR3 is built from 15 residues. DNA for the CDR3: TGTGCCAGCAGCCTGCTTGGCGGAGTGAACTACGAGCAGTACTTC. This sequence encodes CASSLLGGVNYEQYF.

This clone was seen once. The V call is TRBV5-1, the J call TRBJ2-2, with D possibly being TRBD2 (5 bases). Trimming stripped 2 bases from V and 6 bases from J, with 17 bases between. This CDR3 contains 16 residues. Germline CDR1 SGHRS, CDR2 YFSETQ. The CDR3 nucleotides are TGCGCCAGCAGCTTAGGCGGGTCTGGAGTTGCCGGGGAGCTGTTTTTT. Its protein is CASSLGGSGVAGELFF.

This clone occurred a few times. The rearrangement uses TRBV21-1 and TRBJ1-3; the D call of TRBD1 is as the table states it, not checked on the DNA. TRBV21-1 is annotated as a pseudogene. The CDR3 length is 21 residues. The chain's CDR3 is CASDKPAFRDRFPLSGNTIYF. CDR3 DNA: TGTGCCAGCGACAAACCCGCCTTCCGGGACAGGTTTCCCCTCTCTGGAAACACCATATATTTT.

The rearrangement joins TRBV4-2 to TRBJ2-3; TRBD2 is a possible D gene (6 bases). Germline V gene data show CDR1 as LGHNA and CDR2 as YNFKEQ. Trimming cost V 2 bases and J 0 bases, with 12 bases left between them. The CDR3 sequence is 16 residues long. CDR3 sequence: CASSQQRRASTDTQYF. The CDR3, as DNA: TGTGCCAGCAGCCAACAACGGAGGGCTAGCACAGATACGCAGTATTTT.

The CDR3 DNA follows: TGCGCCAGCAGCTTGGCCGAGATGGCCAAAAACATTCAGTACTTC. It specifies CASSLAEMAKNIQYF. The genes are TRBV5-1 and TRBJ2-4, with D unresolved. Trimming pared 0 bases from V and 1 base from J, leaving 8 bases between. The CDR3 contains 15 residues. Germline V gene sequence: CDR1 SGHRS, CDR2 YFSETQ. The variable domain in full, completed from reference TRBV5-1 and TRBJ2-4, reads KAGVTQTPRYLIKTRGQQVTLSCSPISGHRSVSWYQQTPGQGLQFLFEYFSETQRNKGNFPGRFSGRQFSNSRSEMNVSTLELGDSALYLCASSLAEMAKNIQYFGAGTRLSVL.

J is TRBJ2-7 and V is TRBV11-3; a weak D match, TRBD1 (6 bases). Germline V gene sequence: CDR1 SGHNT, CDR2 YENEEA. Trimming pared 2 bases from V and 5 bases from J, leaving 10 bases between. The CDR3 contains 13 residues. The CDR3: CASSLKEGDEQYF. Here the CDR3 DNA reads TGTGCCAGCAGCTTAAAAGAGGGGGACGAGCAGTACTTC.

The chain couples TRBV4-2 to TRBJ2-3; D not certain. Germline V gene data show CDR1 as LGHNA and CDR2 as YNFKEQ. V lost 0 bases and J lost 3, with 13 bases in between. This CDR3 spans 16 amino acids. The CDR3 reads CASSQDLKRLTDTQYF. In nucleotides, the CDR3 is TGTGCCAGCAGCCAAGATCTAAAGAGACTGACAGATACGCAGTATTTT.

J is TRBJ2-1 and V is TRBV9; 15 bases are a match to TRBD2. The CDR3 is made up of 16 amino acids. V trimming: 3 bases; J trimming: 10 bases; junction bases outside the gene matches: 8. CDR1 is SGDLS, CDR2 YYNGEE, per germline. The CDR3 spells CASSGGGLAGGGEQFF. The CDR3 nucleotides read TGTGCCAGCAGCGGAGGGGGACTAGCGGGAGGAGGGGAGCAGTTCTTC.

This chain links TRBV5-1 with TRBJ1-3, with 10 nucleotides matching TRBD1. The CDR3 runs 17 residues. V shed 5 bases, J shed 0 bases, and the junction held 8 bases outside the gene matches. The germline gives CDR1 SGHRS, CDR2 YFSETQ. CDR3 sequence: CASRTGTGAHSGNTIYF. CDR3 bases: TGCGCCAGCAGAACCGGGACAGGGGCTCACTCTGGAAACACCATATATTTT.

This clone was found a few times. The chain combines TRBV7-2 with TRBJ2-3, with 7 bases identical to TRBD2. This CDR3 is built from 16 residues. Germline assignment: CDR1 SGHTA and CDR2 FQGNSA. V trimming: 5 bases; J trimming: 4 bases; junction bases outside the gene matches: 12. The CDR3 coding sequence is TGTGCCAGCAGCGGCGGACACAGACTAGCAGCAGATACGCAGTATTTT. Amino acids: CASSGGHRLAADTQYF.

This clone was seen just once. The J gene is TRBJ2-3, the V gene TRBV10-3, with 10 nucleotides matching TRBD2. Germline V gene data show CDR1 as ENHRY and CDR2 as SYGVKD. The CDR3 loop spans 15 amino acids. V shed 7 bases and J 5 bases; nucleotides not matched to a gene: 9. This CDR3 is CAIKLGSGRRDTQYF. In DNA form, the CDR3 reads TGTGCCATCAAGTTAGGTAGCGGGAGGCGAGATACGCAGTATTTT.